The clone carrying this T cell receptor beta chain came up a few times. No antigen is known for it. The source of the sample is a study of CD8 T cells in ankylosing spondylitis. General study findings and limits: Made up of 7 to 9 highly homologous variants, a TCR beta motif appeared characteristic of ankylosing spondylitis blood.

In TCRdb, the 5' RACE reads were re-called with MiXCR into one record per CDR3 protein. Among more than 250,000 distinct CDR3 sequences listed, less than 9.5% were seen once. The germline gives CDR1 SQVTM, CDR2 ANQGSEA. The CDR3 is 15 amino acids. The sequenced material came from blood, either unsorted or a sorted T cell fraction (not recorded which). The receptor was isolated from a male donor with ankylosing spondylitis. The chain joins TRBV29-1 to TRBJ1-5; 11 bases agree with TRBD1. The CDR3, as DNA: TGCAGTGCTCGACTGGGACAGGGGGACAATCAGCCCCAGCATTTT. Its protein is CSARLGQGDNQPQHF. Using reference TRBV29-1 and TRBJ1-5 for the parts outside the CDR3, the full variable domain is SAVISQKPSRDICQRGTSLTIQCQVDSQVTMMFWYRQQPGQSLTLIATANQGSEATYESGFVIDKFPISRPNLTFSTLTVSNMSPEDSSIYLCSARLGQGDNQPQHFGDGTRLSIL.